These 20 T cell receptor beta chains originate from one sample sequenced in a study of cytomegalovirus exposure and HLA in healthy donors. Primers: 60 Vbeta forward and 13 Jbeta reverse. Only in-frame clones appear in the TCRdb table, and some are missing; sequencing was by immunoSEQ multiplex PCR. Found here are approximately 190,000 clones, 55% to 75% of them singletons; the top ten hold 2.6%. Sequenced input: PBMCs. The receptors were sampled from a middle-aged man in good health and CMV-seropositive.

The J gene is TRBJ2-1, the V gene TRBV2; TRBD2 aligns across 7 bases. There are 13 residues in the CDR3. The junction had 12 bases not matched to a gene; V was cut back by 9 bases and J by 10 bases. CDR1 and CDR2 from the germline V gene are SNHLY and FYNNEI. CDR3 amino acids: CASRGDSRREQFF. The DNA for the CDR3 is TGTGCCAGTCGGGGGGACTCCCGACGAGAGCAGTTCTTC.

With respect to this clone: Other nucleotide sequences from this sample produce the same CDR3. The V gene is TRBV18, the J gene TRBJ1-1; tentative D call: TRBD1 (5 bases). V dropped 6 bases and J dropped 1 base, with 9 bases sitting between them. The CDR3 runs to 13 residues. The germline V gene encodes CDR1 KGHSH and CDR2 LQKENI. CDR3 DNA: TGTGCCAGCTCTCCCGGACAGAACACTGAAGCTTTCTTT. As protein: CASSPGQNTEAFF.

The chain has TRBV30 and TRBJ1-2; D not resolved. Germline V gene data show CDR1 as GTSNPN and CDR2 as SVGIG (reference sequence). The ends were cut back, 1 base at V and 2 bases at J, with 8 bases in the middle. The CDR3 covers 13 residues. In nucleotides, the CDR3 is TGTGCCTGGAGTGGGACGGGGAACTATGGCTACACCTTC. Protein: CAWSGTGNYGYTF.

The chain has TRBV27 and TRBJ2-2, with unresolved D. CDR1 and CDR2 (germline): MNHEY, SMNVEV (reference sequence). The CDR3 sequence is 11 residues long. Trimming cost V 4 bases and J 7 bases, with 4 bases left between them. CDR3 bases: TGTGCCAGCAGTTGGAGCGGGGAGCTGTTTTTT. Translating it yields CASSWSGELFF.

This clone was seen only a few times. The chain carries TRBV7-9 and TRBJ1-5; no definite D call. The CDR3 runs 13 residues. V lost 6 bases and J lost 6, with 12 bases in between. Germline V gives CDR1 SEHNR, CDR2 FQNEAQ (reference sequence). In DNA form, the CDR3 reads TGTGCCAGCAGGACCCGAGAGGGTCAGCCCCAGCATTTT. Protein sequence: CASRTREGQPQHF.

This chain uses TRBV2 with TRBJ2-2; 9 positions agree with TRBD2. V shed 7 bases, J shed 7 bases, and the junction held 10 bases outside the gene matches. Germline V gene data show CDR1 as SNHLY and CDR2 as FYNNEI. The CDR3 has 15 residues. The CDR3 here is CASKELAGPYGELFF. CDR3 sequence (DNA): TGTGCCAGCAAAGAACTAGCGGGTCCCTACGGGGAGCTGTTTTTT.

This clone was detected only a few times. The chain uses TRBV6-5 and TRBJ1-2, with TRBD1 matching 11 bases. With V trimmed by 5 bases and J by 8 bases, 10 bases remained unmatched. The length of the CDR3 is 15 residues. Germline V gene lookup returns CDR1 MNHEY and CDR2 SVGAGI. CDR3 DNA sequence: TGTGCCAGCAGTAAACCGGGACAGGGGGATGAAGGCTACACCTTC. It specifies CASSKPGQGDEGYTF.

This chain links TRBV27 with TRBJ1-1, with D possibly being TRBD1 (6 bases). From germline, CDR1 is MNHEY and CDR2 SMNVEV (reference sequence). This CDR3 has 14 amino acids. Trimming took 3 bases from V and 1 from J, leaving 9 bases between them. The CDR3, as DNA: TGTGCCAGCAGTTTCTTAGGGGGGAACACTGAAGCTTTCTTT. Translated, it gives CASSFLGGNTEAFF.

This sequence joins TRBV7-8 and TRBJ2-7; D is uncertain. The CDR3 has 14 residues. Germline loops: CDR1 SGHVS, CDR2 FQNEAQ. Trimming pared 5 bases from V and 4 bases from J, leaving 15 bases between. Written as DNA, the CDR3 is TGTGCCAGCAGCGCCGGCCCAGGTGGTTACGAGCAGTACTTC. Translated, it gives CASSAGPGGYEQYF.

This rearrangement joins TRBV9 to TRBJ2-3; 8 nucleotides align to TRBD2. Germline V gene lookup returns CDR1 SGDLS and CDR2 YYNGEE. J was trimmed by 3 bases and V by 1 base; bases with no gene match: 1. The CDR3 spans 14 residues. The CDR3 here is CASSVQRGTDTQYF. CDR3 nucleotide sequence: TGTGCCAGCAGCGTACAGCGGGGGACAGATACGCAGTATTTT.

The J gene is TRBJ1-6, the V gene TRBV25-1, with D tentatively TRBD1 (5 bases). The CDR3 has 14 amino acids. Germline-derived CDR1 and CDR2 are MGHDK and SYGVNS. V lost 2 bases and J 7 bases, leaving 9 bases between the germline ends. The CDR3 bases are TGTGCCAGCAGTGAACGGGGGTGGAATTCACCCCTCCACTTT. Translated, it gives CASSERGWNSPLHF. Supplemented by reference TRBV25-1 and TRBJ1-6, the full variable domain reads EADIYQTPRYLVIGTGKKITLECSQTMGHDKMYWYQQDPGMELHLIHYSYGVNSTEKGDLSSESTVSRIRTEHFPLTLESARPSHTSQYLCASSERGWNSPLHFGNGTRLTVT.

The V call is TRBV15, the J call TRBJ2-3, with 16 bases that match TRBD2. Germline loops: CDR1 LNHNV, CDR2 YYDKDF (reference sequence). J gave up 8 bases and V 5 bases, and 13 bases lay outside the gene matches. This CDR3 has 18 residues. The chain's CDR3 is CATSLDATGLAGGATQYF. CDR3 bases: TGTGCCACCAGCCTAGATGCCACGGGACTAGCGGGGGGGGCTACGCAGTATTTT.

The chain has TRBV10-1 and TRBJ1-3; D possibly corresponds to TRBD1 (6 bases). Germline loops: CDR1 WNHNN, CDR2 SYGVQD (reference sequence). This CDR3 has 11 residues. Deletions cut 10 bases from V and 4 bases from J, with 8 bases between. CDR3 loop: CATGQGNTIYF. The CDR3, as DNA: TGCGCCACCGGACAGGGAAACACCATATATTTT.

The CDR3 reads CASSTAGGINTGELFF. CDR3 DNA sequence: TGTGCCAGCAGCACAGCGGGGGGGATTAACACCGGGGAGCTGTTTTTT. V usage is TRBV4-2 and J usage is TRBJ2-2, with TRBD2 identical over 10 bases. CDR1 and CDR2 from the germline V gene are LGHNA and YNFKEQ. The V segment lost 5 bases and the J segment 2 bases; nucleotides outside the gene matches: 5. The CDR3 loop spans 16 amino acids.

V usage is TRBV10-3 and J usage is TRBJ2-1; 7 bases are a match to TRBD2. This CDR3 contains 15 residues. V lost 6 bases and J lost 0; bases outside the gene matches: 5. Germline V CDR1 and CDR2: ENHRY, SYGVKD. The CDR3 DNA sequence: TGTGCCATCAGCAGCGGGACGAGCTCCTACAATGAGCAGTTCTTC. Amino acid sequence: CAISSGTSSYNEQFF.

CDR3 sequence (DNA): TGTGCCAGTAGTATAGATCAGTTCTATGGCTACACCTTC. Translation gives CASSIDQFYGYTF. The V and J genes are TRBV19 and TRBJ1-2; the D is unclear. The CDR3 spans 13 residues. The germline V gene has CDR1 LNHDA and CDR2 SQIVND (reference sequence). V lost 0 bases to trimming and J lost 4 bases, with 6 bases between them. Full variable domain (outside the CDR3, taken from reference TRBV19 and TRBJ1-2): DGGITQSPKYLFRKEGQNVTLSCEQNLNHDAMYWYRQDPGQGLRLIYYSQIVNDFQKGDIAEGYSVSREKKESFPLTVTSAQKNPTAFYLCASSIDQFYGYTFGSGTRLTVV.

The V call is TRBV11-2, the J call TRBJ1-2; 10 bases are shared with TRBD1. There are 15 residues in the CDR3. Germline assignment: CDR1 SGHAT and CDR2 FQNNGV. V lost 5 bases to trimming and J lost 2 bases; unmatched junction nucleotides: 5. CDR3 nucleotides: TGTGCCAGCAGCATGCGGGGACAGGGGAACTATGGCTACACCTTC. Translating gives CASSMRGQGNYGYTF.

This clone has only a few counts. The chain employs TRBV5-1 and TRBJ1-2, with 8 bases fitting TRBD1. The V segment lost 4 bases and the J segment 8 bases; nucleotides outside the gene matches: 16. In germline, CDR1 is SGHRS, CDR2 YFSETQ. This CDR3 has 16 residues. In nucleotides, the CDR3 is TGCGCCAGCAGCCAAAACCCGACAGGGGCGACGGGAGGCTACACCTTC. Amino acids: CASSQNPTGATGGYTF.

V is TRBV28 and J is TRBJ2-7; D perhaps matches TRBD1 (5 bases). Germline V gene lookup returns CDR1 MDHEN and CDR2 SYDVKM. The CDR3 contains 11 residues. V was shortened by 4 bases and J by 9 bases, with 10 bases between the two germline ends. CDR3 residues: CASSSPQGQYF. Written as DNA, the CDR3 is TGTGCCAGCAGTTCCCCTCAGGGGCAGTACTTC.

V gene TRBV21-1 combines with J gene TRBJ1-1. TRBV21-1 is a documented pseudogene. The CDR3 runs to 15 residues. The CDR3 spells CASSKPPPMNTEAFF. The CDR3 DNA follows: TGTGCCAGCAGCAAGCCCCCCCCTATGAACACTGAAGCTTTCTTT.